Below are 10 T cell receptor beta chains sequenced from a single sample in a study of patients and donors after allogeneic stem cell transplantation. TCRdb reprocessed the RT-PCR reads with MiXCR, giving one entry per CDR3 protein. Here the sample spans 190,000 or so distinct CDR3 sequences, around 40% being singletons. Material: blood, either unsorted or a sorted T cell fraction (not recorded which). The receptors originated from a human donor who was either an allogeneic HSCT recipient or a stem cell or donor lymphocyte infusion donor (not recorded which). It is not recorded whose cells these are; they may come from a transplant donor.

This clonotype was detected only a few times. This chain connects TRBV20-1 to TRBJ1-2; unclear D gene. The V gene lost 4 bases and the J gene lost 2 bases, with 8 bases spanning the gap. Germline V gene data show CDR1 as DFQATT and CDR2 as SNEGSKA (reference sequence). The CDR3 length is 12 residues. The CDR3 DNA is TGCAGTGCTAACATAGGGAACTATGGCTACACCTTC. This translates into CSANIGNYGYTF.

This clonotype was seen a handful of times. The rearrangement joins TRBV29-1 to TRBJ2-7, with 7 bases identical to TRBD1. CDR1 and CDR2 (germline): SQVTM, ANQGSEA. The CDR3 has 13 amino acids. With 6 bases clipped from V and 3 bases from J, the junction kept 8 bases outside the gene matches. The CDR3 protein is CSVGMAGGYEQYF. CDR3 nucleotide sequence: TGCAGCGTGGGAATGGCAGGGGGCTACGAGCAGTACTTC.

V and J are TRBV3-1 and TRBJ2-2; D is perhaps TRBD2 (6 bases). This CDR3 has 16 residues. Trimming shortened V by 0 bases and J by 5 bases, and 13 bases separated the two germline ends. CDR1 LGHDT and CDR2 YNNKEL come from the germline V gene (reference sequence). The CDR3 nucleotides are TGTGCCAGCAGCCAAGATGGGCCCCGGGGGACCGGGGAGCTGTTTTTT. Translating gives CASSQDGPRGTGELFF.

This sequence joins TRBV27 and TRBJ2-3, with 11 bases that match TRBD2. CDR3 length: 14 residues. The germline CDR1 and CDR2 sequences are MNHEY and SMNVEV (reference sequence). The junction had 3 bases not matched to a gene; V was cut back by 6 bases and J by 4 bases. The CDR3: CASSLAGGSDTQYF. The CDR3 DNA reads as TGTGCCAGCAGCCTAGCGGGGGGCTCAGATACGCAGTATTTT.

CDR3 amino acids: CASSSTGVEEQYF. The CDR3 region has the DNA TGTGCCAGCAGTTCGACAGGGGTAGAAGAGCAGTACTTC. V and J are TRBV6-2 or TRBV6-3 and TRBJ2-7; TRBD1 aligns across 8 bases. The CDR3 contains 13 residues. CDR1 and CDR2 from the germline V gene are MNHEY and SVGEGT. Unmatched junction bases numbered 6, after V lost 4 bases and J lost 7 bases.

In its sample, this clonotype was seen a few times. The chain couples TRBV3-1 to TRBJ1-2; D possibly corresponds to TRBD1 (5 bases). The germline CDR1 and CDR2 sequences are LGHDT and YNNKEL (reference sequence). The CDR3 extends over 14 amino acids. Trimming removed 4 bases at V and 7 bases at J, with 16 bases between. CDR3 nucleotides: TGTGCCAGCAGCCTCCAGGGACCGGTCTTTGGCTACACCTTC. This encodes CASSLQGPVFGYTF.

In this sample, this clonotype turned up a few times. The CDR3 nucleotides read TGTGCCACGAAGGGGGGTGGACGAGATACGCAGTATTTT. Translating gives CATKGGGRDTQYF. The genes are TRBV24-1 and TRBJ2-3; the D call may be TRBD1 or TRBD2 (6 bases each). CDR3 size: 13 residues. Germline V lookup: CDR1 KGHDR, CDR2 SFDVKD. The V and J ends lost 10 bases and 5 bases respectively, with 15 bases between them.

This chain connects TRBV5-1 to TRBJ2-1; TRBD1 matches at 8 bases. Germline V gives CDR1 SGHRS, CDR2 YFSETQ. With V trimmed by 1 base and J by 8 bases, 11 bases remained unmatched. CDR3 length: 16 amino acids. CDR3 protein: CASSLSTGVRVHEQFF. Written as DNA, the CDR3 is TGCGCCAGCAGCTTGTCGACAGGGGTGAGAGTGCATGAGCAGTTCTTC. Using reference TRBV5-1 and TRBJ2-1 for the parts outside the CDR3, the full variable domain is KAGVTQTPRYLIKTRGQQVTLSCSPISGHRSVSWYQQTPGQGLQFLFEYFSETQRNKGNFPGRFSGRQFSNSRSEMNVSTLELGDSALYLCASSLSTGVRVHEQFFGPGTRLTVL.

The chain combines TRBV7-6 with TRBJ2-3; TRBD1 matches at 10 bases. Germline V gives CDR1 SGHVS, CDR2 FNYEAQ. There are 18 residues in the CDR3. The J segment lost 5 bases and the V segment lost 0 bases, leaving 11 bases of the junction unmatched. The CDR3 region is CASSLALVTGGSGDTQYF. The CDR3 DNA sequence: TGTGCCAGCAGCTTAGCTTTGGTGACAGGGGGCAGTGGAGATACGCAGTATTTT.

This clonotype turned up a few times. As DNA, the CDR3 is TGTGCCAGCAGCATCTCCGACGGACTTAATCAGCCCCAGCATTTT. This encodes CASSISDGLNQPQHF. V is TRBV9 and J is TRBJ1-5; no definite D call. This CDR3 is 15 amino acids long. Germline V lookup: CDR1 SGDLS, CDR2 YYNGEE. V was clipped by 4 bases and J by 4 bases, with 15 bases between them.